This T cell receptor (beta chain) was sequenced for a study of PD-1 blockade in classical Hodgkin lymphoma. Points from the study as a whole: Diversity similar to that of newly diagnosed patients was seen at baseline in complete responders.

Data came from immunoSEQ multiplex PCR; TCRdb stores just in-frame clones and leaves some out. The data contain 13,000 to 15,000 clones, approximately 83% of them singletons. Patients all relapsed after autologous stem cell transplantation, and there was variation in brentuximab vedotin exposure. Worth noting for this clone: Its antigen is undetermined.

The material was peripheral blood mononuclear cells (PBMCs), obtained at baseline. This receptor was taken from a human donor with classical Hodgkin lymphoma.

The CDR3 sequence: CASSLGTGRSAGELFF. The CDR3 DNA is TGTGCCAGCAGCTTAGGGACAGGGCGATCCGCCGGGGAGCTGTTTTTT. The genes are TRBV7-6 and TRBJ2-2; 8 bases fit TRBD1. V dropped 1 base and J dropped 6; count of bases not matched to a gene: 7. CDR1 is SGHVS, CDR2 FNYEAQ, per germline. The CDR3 totals 16 residues. Supplemented by reference TRBV7-6 and TRBJ2-2, the full variable domain reads GAGVSQSPRYKVTKRGQDVALRCDPISGHVSLYWYRQALGQGPEFLTYFNYEAQQDKSGLPNDRFSAERPEGSISTLTIQRTEQRDSAMYRCASSLGTGRSAGELFFGEGSRLTVL.